This T cell receptor beta chain was captured in a study of spatial heterogeneity in lung cancer (dated by TCRdb to the late 2010s). In terms of the full investigation: More beta-chain than alpha-chain transcripts were consistently detected, likely reflecting higher beta-chain transcript abundance. In the raw uncorrected reads, each unique combination of TCR and UMI appeared more than ten times on average. In non-small cell lung cancer, the study made a quantitative comparison of TCR alpha and beta repertoires among multiple tumor regions, matched nontumor lung and blood. TCR repertoire features were related to nonsynonymous mutation counts determined by whole-exome sequencing of tumor tissue. Both alpha and beta chains were TCR-sequenced in approximately 200 tumor regions, under 70 matched nontumor lung samples and more than 50 PBMC samples obtained at surgery.

Libraries were prepared through 5' RACE. The sequencer was a NextSeq 500. In the TCR library protocol, a unique molecular identifier was attached to each TCR cDNA molecule so that PCR and sequencing errors could be corrected. In the authors' own workflow: TCR identification, UMI-based error correction and CDR3 extraction were performed with Decombinator tools. TCRs above a frequency of 2 per 1,000, corresponding to the top 1% of the tumor frequency distribution, were defined as expanded. Rényi diversity was computed with the R vegan package after subsampling each repertoire 100 times to 5,000 TCRs. CDR3 similarity networks were constructed using string-kernel similarity of amino acid triplets, with links drawn between CDR3s whose pairwise similarity was above 0.82. TCRdb trimmed the raw reads at Q25, called clones with MiXCR and kept productive beta chains. Each CDR3 protein gets just one entry, which takes the most common genes and DNA from the rows behind it. The V and J calls come from TCRdb's annotation, not from the publication. Across this sample there are 25,000 to 35,000 distinct CDR3 sequences, with about 8.8% seen only once. The top ten clonotypes cover about 36% of the sample.

What the research found in general, with its limitations: Ubiquitous expanded tumor TCRs showed up in blood more often at tumor resection than at routine follow-up. Additional single-cell paired TCR alpha and beta sequencing was considered necessary to confirm, at a functional level, the hypothesis that regional TCRs recognize regional mutations.

Explained via the paper, the time point label denotes: sample taken at primary tumor resection. TCR sequencing used whole RNA extracted from tumor and nontumor lung tissue, or from cryopreserved PBMC samples, without cell sorting. The donors were about 71 patients from the lung TRACERx cohort who had early-stage, untreated non-small cell lung cancer. Only patients with enough RNA available from two or more tumor regions were chosen for TCR sequencing. This clonotype has a handful of counts. Its antigen is currently not known. No much larger clone exists at a distance of one base, and base qualities are not known. The sequenced sample was PBMCs, obtained at surgery. This receptor was identified in a female donor with early-stage non-small cell lung cancer.

This receptor has the CDR3 CASSPQWGQLTEAFF. The bases read TGTGCCAGCTCACCACAGTGGGGCCAGCTGACTGAAGCTTTCTTT. This chain is built from TRBV18 and TRBJ1-1; a weak D assignment points to TRBD1 (5 bases agree). The CDR3 has 15 amino acids, counting the end cysteine and phenylalanine. Just CDR3 DNA is preserved here, 45 bases in frame from base 1. CDR1 and CDR2 were assigned from the germline V gene as KGHSH and LQKENI. V is reduced by 1 base and J by 5 bases, leaving a spacing of 14 bases between them.